Presented here are 2 T cell receptor beta chains from one specimen sequenced in a study of human T cells and chemical hapten exposure. TCRdb reprocessed the RACE reads with MiXCR, giving one entry per CDR3 protein. The sample includes about 80,000 distinct CDR3 sequences, 7.5% to 9.5% seen only once; the top ten take 1.5% to 1.7%. As to time point: patch test 1, 2 weeks after DPC sensitization. Treatment here: therapeutic diphenylcyclopropenone sensitization with weekly scalp DPC. Sample: whole blood, taken in connection with sensitization to the hapten diphenylcyclopropenone (DPC). Receptors originate from a woman aged 25 to 39 with alopecia areata. Some clones in this sample may be carry-over from other donors' samples.

This clonotype came up a few times. The J gene is TRBJ2-3, the V gene TRBV7-2, with TRBD2 matching 7 bases. Germline V CDR1 and CDR2: SGHTA, FQGNSA. This CDR3 region has 16 residues. The V gene end was trimmed by 4 bases and the J gene end by 2 bases; junction bases not matched to a gene: 9. CDR3 residues: CASSSGWGGVTDTQYF. The CDR3 DNA follows: TGTGCCAGCAGCTCAGGTTGGGGGGGAGTCACAGATACGCAGTATTTT. Filled out from reference TRBV7-2 and TRBJ2-3, the complete variable domain reads GAGVSQSPSNKVTEKGKDVELRCDPISGHTALYWYRQSLGQGLEFLIYFQGNSAPDKSGLPSDRFSAERTGGSVSTLTIQRTQQEDSAVYLCASSSGWGGVTDTQYFGPGTRLTVL.

In this sample, this clonotype turned up many times. The genes are TRBV7-8 and TRBJ2-3, with D unresolved. The germline gives CDR1 SGHVS, CDR2 FQNEAQ. The CDR3 runs to 17 residues. Trimming cost V 3 bases and J 4 bases, with 20 bases left between them. The CDR3 protein is CASSFAPLGWSADTQYF. CDR3 sequence (DNA): TGTGCCAGCAGCTTCGCCCCGTTAGGGTGGTCGGCAGATACGCAGTATTTT.